These T cell receptor beta chains were read from a single sample in a study of shared clonotypes between healthy human individuals. Libraries were prepared by immunoSEQ multiplex PCR; TCRdb keeps only in-frame clonotypes and omits some of them. The sample lists about 610,000 clones; 97% were seen once. The sample was naive CD4+ T cells sorted from blood. The receptors come from a woman between 25 and 40 years old in good health. Both conserved end residues are part of each CDR3. The D gene is left open where the match is weak. Clone size appears in some rows only: once, few, many, or a class for an expanded clone.

clone_size	d_call	v_call	j_call	cdr3_aa	cdr3_nt
-	-	TRBV5-6	TRBJ2-5	CASSLPPSETQYF	TGTGCCAGCAGCTTGCCCCCTAGCGAGACCCAGTACTTC
-	-	TRBV19	TRBJ2-7	CATAQGPYAYEQYF	TGTGCCACCGCTCAAGGGCCGTATGCCTACGAGCAGTACTTC
-	-	TRBV7-9	TRBJ1-1	CASSLRQPNTEAFF	TGTGCCAGCAGCTTAAGACAGCCGAACACTGAAGCTTTCTTT
-	-	TRBV6-5	TRBJ1-2	CASSSTANYGYTF	TGTGCCAGCAGCTCTACAGCTAACTATGGCTACACCTTC
-	-	TRBV5-1	TRBJ2-3	CASKEGGDTQYF	TGCGCCAGCAAAGAGGGTGGGGATACGCAGTATTTT
once	-	TRBV27	TRBJ2-7	CASSVGTGSTYEQYF	TGTGCCAGCAGTGTCGGGACCGGGAGCACCTACGAGCAGTACTTC
-	-	TRBV28	TRBJ2-7	CASRPSGAYGQYF	TGTGCCAGCAGACCGTCGGGAGCGTACGGTCAGTACTTC
-	-	TRBV19	TRBJ2-1	CASSAWSRYNEQFF	TGTGCCAGTAGTGCATGGTCAAGGTACAATGAGCAGTTCTTC
-	TRBD2	TRBV27	TRBJ2-1	CASSPTRGLAHSYNEQFF	TGTGCCAGCAGTCCGACCCGAGGACTAGCCCACTCCTACAATGAGCAGTTCTTC
once	-	TRBV5-4	TRBJ2-1	CASSLAAGTYNEQFF	TGTGCCAGCAGCTTGGCGGCAGGGACCTACAATGAGCAGTTCTTC
-	-	TRBV5-3	TRBJ1-3	CARSLSASSGNTIYF	TGTGCCAGAAGCTTGTCGGCTTCTTCTGGAAACACCATATATTTT
-	-	TRBV7-9	TRBJ1-4	CASTLTRVGSEKLFF	TGTGCCAGCACCTTGACCCGGGTAGGCAGTGAAAAACTGTTTTTT
once	TRBD1	TRBV15	TRBJ2-5	CATSRAPAEQGEKTQYF	TGTGCCACCAGCAGAGCCCCCGCCGAGCAGGGGGAGAAGACCCAGTACTTC
once	TRBD2	TRBV2	TRBJ2-1	CASSGGLAGESYNEQFF	TGTGCCAGCAGTGGGGGACTAGCGGGAGAGTCCTACAATGAGCAGTTCTTC
-	TRBD1	TRBV14	TRBJ1-2	CASSPTGRGYTF	TGTGCCAGCAGTCCGACAGGGCGAGGCTACACCTTC
-	TRBD2	TRBV28	TRBJ2-7	CASSRTSGRTTTYEQYF	TGTGCCAGCAGTAGGACTAGCGGGAGGACCACGACCTACGAGCAGTACTTC
-	-	TRBV7-2	TRBJ1-3	CASSYDSPTPIYF	TGTGCCAGCAGCTACGACTCGCCAACCCCCATATATTTT
-	TRBD2	TRBV29-1	TRBJ2-7	CSVGVAGVAEQYF	TGCAGCGTTGGAGTAGCGGGAGTGGCTGAGCAGTACTTC
-	-	TRBV5-8	TRBJ1-3	CASRLLRDTIYF	TGTGCCAGCAGATTATTACGGGACACCATATATTTT
-	-	TRBV28	TRBJ1-3	CASSTTGNTIYF	TGTGCCAGCAGTACGACAGGAAACACCATATATTTT
-	TRBD1	TRBV19	TRBJ2-7	CASSISAGGTYEQYF	TGTGCCAGTAGTATTTCGGCAGGGGGCACCTACGAGCAGTACTTC
-	-	TRBV7-2	TRBJ1-1	CASSVVRGAQAFF	TGTGCCAGCAGCGTCGTCCGGGGGGCGCAGGCTTTCTTT
-	TRBD1	TRBV2	TRBJ1-6	CASSGDSHNSPLHF	TGTGCCAGCAGTGGGGACAGCCATAATTCACCCCTCCACTTT
once	TRBD1	TRBV28	TRBJ2-7	CASSFNTRQGAYEQYF	TGTGCCAGCAGTTTTAATACCAGACAGGGGGCGTACGAGCAGTACTTC
-	-	TRBV7-9	TRBJ2-3	CASSLGIGFDSTDTQYF	TGTGCCAGCAGCTTAGGGATCGGTTTCGATAGCACAGATACGCAGTATTTT
-	-	TRBV7-8	TRBJ1-1	CASSKRVNTEAFF	TGCGCCAGCAGCAAGCGGGTTAACACTGAAGCTTTCTTT
-	TRBD1	TRBV6-1	TRBJ1-2	CASSTDRGHYGYTF	TGTGCCAGCTCGACTGACAGGGGCCACTATGGCTACACCTTC
-	-	TRBV5-1	TRBJ2-1	CASSSGTSASSYNEQFF	TGCGCCAGCAGCTCCGGGACCTCCGCCAGCTCCTACAATGAGCAGTTCTTC
-	TRBD2	TRBV7-9	TRBJ2-7	CASSPRTSGRSYEQYF	TGTGCCAGCAGCCCCAGGACTAGCGGCCGGTCCTACGAGCAGTACTTC
-	-	TRBV28	TRBJ2-5	CASSISVRETQYF	TGTGCCAGCAGTATTAGCGTAAGAGAGACCCAGTACTTC
-	TRBD1	TRBV18	TRBJ2-7	CASSLYGTGDSEQYF	TGTGCCAGCTCACTGTACGGGACAGGGGATAGCGAGCAGTACTTC
-	TRBD2	TRBV10-1	TRBJ2-7	CASSELLAGVEQYF	TGCGCCAGCAGTGAGCTCCTAGCGGGAGTTGAGCAGTACTTC
-	TRBD2	TRBV6-1	TRBJ2-2	CASRTSGRRTGELFF	TGTGCCAGCCGGACTAGCGGGAGACGTACCGGGGAGCTGTTTTTT
-	-	TRBV10-3	TRBJ2-7	CAISPRFYEQYF	TGTGCCATCAGTCCCAGATTCTACGAGCAGTACTTC
-	TRBD1	TRBV28	TRBJ1-2	CASLTGNYGYTF	TGTGCCAGCCTGACAGGGAACTATGGCTACACCTTC
-	TRBD2	TRBV6-5	TRBJ2-7	CASSSGLAGLGEQYF	TGTGCCAGCAGTTCGGGACTAGCGGGATTGGGGGAGCAGTACTTC
-	-	TRBV28	TRBJ2-1	CASNLAESSYNEQFF	TGTGCCAGCAACTTAGCGGAGAGCTCCTACAATGAGCAGTTCTTC
-	-	TRBV28	TRBJ2-2	CASSLESDETGELFF	TGTGCCAGCAGTTTAGAATCCGACGAGACCGGGGAGCTGTTTTTT
-	TRBD1	TRBV19	TRBJ1-2	CASSIVGQVRGYTF	TGTGCCAGTAGTATCGTTGGACAGGTCCGGGGCTACACCTTC
-	-	TRBV10-3	TRBJ2-3	CAISRKADRTDTQYF	TGTGCCATCAGTAGGAAGGCGGATCGCACAGATACGCAGTATTTT